The sequence of this TCR beta chain was determined in a study of Ad26.COV2.S vaccination and SARS-CoV-2 variants. The data were produced by immunoSEQ multiplex PCR, yet TCRdb's version contains in-frame clones alone and is incomplete. The sample yields approximately 480,000 clones, roughly 85% seen once. The CDR3 runs 19 residues. CDR1 and CDR2 (germline): SNHLY, FYNNEI. V lost 7 bases, J lost 2 bases, and 27 bases lay in between. Treatment here: over 15 received Ad26.COV2.S at low or high dose, single or two shots; several received placebo; per-sample allocation not given. Samples analyzed were those drawn on day 63 after the first vaccine or placebo injection. It was an adult aged 18-55 years in Boston who was the donor.

Sequencing used peripheral blood, obtained in a trial of Ad26.COV2.S vaccine versus placebo. The source is a person aged 18 to 65 who received the Ad26.COV2.S COVID-19 vaccine or a placebo. This rearrangement joins TRBV2 to TRBJ2-1, with D possibly being TRBD1 or TRBD2 (6 bases each). CDR3 bases: TGTGCCAGCATAGACCCCGGGACACCCAAAAGGGAGGCCTACAATGAGCAGTTCTTC. Encoded protein: CASIDPGTPKREAYNEQFF.